This T cell receptor beta chain originates from a study of T cell repertoires in cytomegalovirus infection (dated by TCRdb to between 2018 and 2021). In the study overall: Donor HLA type was relevant to the analysis, because carriage of CMV infection together with the matching HLA type was indicated by public TCR beta signatures. The full study reports these points: Carriers of CMV infection plus the relevant HLA type were discriminated by the cumulative frequency of public TCR beta family members in the study cohort and in an independent approximately 360-donor cohort. The ex vivo response was dominated by HLA-C-restricted CMV-specific TCR beta clonotypes, and the single most frequent clonotype in two of eight donors was supplied by these HLA-C-restricted clonotypes.

For sequencing, an Illumina HiSeq 1500 was employed. TCRdb handled the public reads itself, with Q25 trimming in fastp and clone calling in MiXCR, and kept productive beta chains. Records with the same CDR3 protein are collapsed into one entry carrying the most frequent genes and DNA. This sample is represented by about 740,000 distinct CDR3 sequences; 35% to 40% of them were singletons. The ten largest clonotypes hold under 3.5% of the sample. In its sample, this clonotype was seen many times. What this receptor recognizes is not known. No base-level quality is on record; no much larger clone is a single base apart. From cysteine to phenylalanine, the CDR3 is 14 amino acids long. Of the read, only the CDR3 DNA is kept; its 42 bases are in frame from base 1. V is shortened by 5 bases, J by 5 bases, and the region joining them spans 15 bases. Reading the germline V gene gives CDR1 SGHTA and CDR2 FQGNSA.

The sample comprised PBMCs. This TCR was sampled from a human donor in good health (CMV status not recorded). Some clones in this sample may be carry-over from other donors' samples. The chain joins TRBV7-2 to TRBJ1-1; the D gene identity is not certain. The base sequence is TGTGCCAGCAGCGTCCTCTTAAGTGGGACTGAAGCTTTCTTT. It is translated as CASSVLLSGTEAFF.